Listed below are T cell receptor beta chains from one sample, sequenced in a study of blood T cell repertoires in COVID-19. The protocol was immunoSEQ multiplex PCR, while the TCRdb copy is restricted to in-frame clones and leaves out a portion. The sample yields around 150,000 clones, about 75% seen once. The material sequenced was PBMCs or T cells enriched from blood (not recorded which). Receptor source: a woman aged 50 to 65 who had recovered from COVID-19. The CDR3 runs from the conserved cysteine through the conserved F or W.

CASSLEGASNQPQHF TRBJ1-5 TRBV5-1
CASSWGQGLSDGYTF TRBJ1-2 TRBV28
CASSESTGITEAFF TRBJ1-1 TRBV10-1
CASSVDVIENTEAFF TRBJ1-1 TRBV9
CASSQDLLGRVHGYTF TRBJ1-2 TRBV14
CASSSTGLNNQPQHF TRBJ1-5 TRBV6-5
CSVCRSGPQETQYF TRBJ2-5 TRBV29-1
CASSLLAGDQETQYF TRBJ2-5 TRBV5-4
CASSLDVGGRGIGNQPQHF TRBJ1-5 TRBV7-9
CASNRNRGKQETQYF TRBJ2-5 TRBV7-8
CATSDSQGGREQPQHF TRBJ1-5 TRBV24-1
CASSGEGSYNEQFF TRBJ2-1 TRBV5-1
CASSLVDYNSPLHF TRBJ1-6 TRBV27
CSAAGGETQYF TRBJ2-5 TRBV20-1
CASSESAGVDYGYTF TRBJ1-2 TRBV2
CASSLSLAGSGADTQYF TRBJ2-3 TRBV5-1
CASSLRLAYEQYF TRBJ2-7 TRBV4-1
CASTLLRAYNEQFF TRBJ2-1 TRBV11-2
CASKPGLAFQETQYF TRBJ2-5 TRBV5-1
CASSLSGTGKKGNTEAFF TRBJ1-1 TRBV5-1
CASSESGGYNEQFF TRBJ2-1 TRBV6-4
CASSLGFSGEKETQYF TRBJ2-5 TRBV11-2
CAISGDRENGYTF TRBJ1-2 TRBV10-3
CASSGGQGAYEQYF TRBJ2-7 TRBV2
CASSPGTGVGSPLHF TRBJ1-6 TRBV6-4
CASSQESRNTEAFF TRBJ1-1 TRBV4-2
CASSISSRGAVNTEAFF TRBJ1-1 TRBV27
CASSLVVGALPQETQYF TRBJ2-5 TRBV11-2
CASSGGPQETQYF TRBJ2-5 TRBV7-9
CAWGHPSYGYTF TRBJ1-2 TRBV30
CASSDTGKNGYTF TRBJ1-2 TRBV2
CASSQERGNADTQYF TRBJ2-3 TRBV4-1
CASSPLARNNEQFF TRBJ2-1 TRBV5-6
CASSQEPSGSSEQFF TRBJ2-1 TRBV3-1/TRBV3-2
CASRESSGSGYTF TRBJ1-2 TRBV2
CASSFWGQGATNEKLFF TRBJ1-4 TRBV5-8
CAIRDRGLNSPLHF TRBJ1-6 TRBV6-5
CASRLTGEAEAFF TRBJ1-1 TRBV27
CASSLSGSTDTQYF TRBJ2-3 TRBV9
CASSQDPRGDLTGELFF TRBJ2-2 TRBV4-1
CASSIAPSGGTGELFF TRBJ2-2 TRBV19
CASSSNTEAFF TRBJ1-1 TRBV7-9
CASSTEQGYYGYTF TRBJ1-2 TRBV7-9
CASSLAGGNTEAFF TRBJ1-1 TRBV7-6
CASSPDRVYGYTF TRBJ1-2 TRBV7-9
CASSYRQVSSGNTIYF TRBJ1-3 TRBV11-2
CSVELPGGGELFF TRBJ2-2 TRBV29-1
CASTKDFLVEQYF TRBJ2-7 TRBV28
CATLPRGGVNTEAFF TRBJ1-1 TRBV27
CASVPGQGSIGSMQPQHF TRBJ1-5 TRBV28
CASSSSGDYNEQFF TRBJ2-1 TRBV10-1
CASSRAGGGTYNEQFF TRBJ2-1 TRBV18
CASSIVASRDEQFF TRBJ2-1 TRBV19